This T cell receptor (beta chain) was identified during a study of blood T cells in healthy people across ages (dated by TCRdb to the mid-2010s). Background for the entire study: In model experiments, roughly one uniquely barcoded TCR beta cDNA molecule per two T cells was captured by template switching. Donors were grouped into four age groups: young (average 16 years), middle-aged (39), aged (around 62) and long-lived (82). The study analyzed two additional independent replicas of 1 million unique cDNA reads from the same blood draw for two donors, one aged 18 to 30 and one aged 80 or older. Age-related changes in TCR beta repertoire diversity were measured in the study by deep sequencing normalized with unique cDNA molecular identifiers. General findings and caveats noted by the study authors: Observed TCR beta diversity correlated strongly with the percentage of naive T cells measured by flow cytometry. Because donor CMV infection status was unknown, age-related changes in expanded clonotypes were potentially confounded. Compared with the aged group, the long-lived group had more naive CD4+ T cells, fewer expanded clones and increased TCR diversity, a pattern suggesting age selection. Observed TCR beta diversity per million T cells fell roughly linearly with age, and a significant reduction was already apparent by age about 38. Because profiling used bulk unsorted PBMCs, naive and antigen-experienced compartments could not be compared conclusively. Estimates of total diversity based on one million sequenced T cells were regarded as lower bounds and as underestimates.

Trimming removed 4 bases from V and 5 bases from J, leaving 22 bases between the germline ends. The CDR3 sequence holds 17 residues, the cysteine and phenylalanine included. Only the CDR3 region is kept as DNA, spanning 51 bases read in frame from base 1. A remark on this clonotype: Its antigen is not yet known. A clone one base away is much larger, so this may be a read error.

Donors were roughly 40 systemically healthy Caucasian individuals from Russia aged roughly 6 to 90 years. About 10 milliliters of peripheral blood were drawn from each donor into EDTA-treated Vacutainer tubes. PBMCs were isolated by Ficoll-Paque density-gradient centrifugation, with at least 6 million obtained per sample. Trizol reagent was used to extract total RNA from PBMCs, with at least 5.5 micrograms per sample. For every donor, flow cytometry on a PBMC aliquot measured the percentage of naive CD45RAhigh/CD27high T cells. The library was produced with 5' RACE. The listed sequencing device is Illumina HiSeq 2500. A second roughly 7 to 12 cycle PCR used a sample-barcoded 5' primer and a J-beta primer mix. A unique molecular identifier was introduced onto each TCR beta cDNA molecule by a template-switch 5' adaptor carrying 12 random nucleotides. Each sample yielded at least 2.5 million CDR3-containing paired-end reads. All of the RNA was converted into first-strand cDNA using the Mint cDNA synthesis kit, with a TRBC-specific oligonucleotide serving as the primer. After uracil-DNA glycosylase treatment, a first 18-cycle PCR used universal primers M1SS and BC2_uni_R on all cDNA. The original pipeline was this. For normalization, 1 million high-quality reads, each with a distinct molecular identifier, were randomly selected from each sample. Reads with shared molecular identifiers were discarded instead of being binned into consensus sequences. CDR3 identification, clonotype clustering and error correction used MiTCR with a Q25 quality threshold and the strictest error-elimination algorithm. A nonparametric unseen species model with Euler transformation was used to estimate a lower bound on total TCR beta diversity. TCRdb trimmed the raw reads at Q25, called clones with MiXCR and kept productive beta chains. Entries are consolidated by CDR3 protein sequence, retaining the most common genes and DNA. TCRdb assigned the V and J calls; the authors' analysis was not used. The sample records more than 900,000 distinct CDR3 sequences, 25% to 30% of which are singletons. The ten largest clones represent roughly 10% of the sample.

The same data also contributed to another study, on T cells of mothers and their children. The second study reports: The donors were nine systemically healthy Caucasian individuals, made up of three mothers and their six children. cDNA synthesis consumed the entire amount of extracted RNA, loaded at 1.5 ug RNA in each 15 ul reaction. Sample barcodes and 2-4 random nucleotides were added via the M1S primer in the second PCR. Over 9.5 million TCR beta CDR3 reads were obtained for each mother, and millions of reads were obtained for each child. In both related and unrelated pairs, thymic selection shapes the output of TCR recombination in a similar way, with inherited differences having only a minor effect. Normalized repertoire overlap was always found to be slightly, but never significantly, higher in related mother-child pairs than in unrelated mother-child pairs. Persistent microchimeric T cell clones were not detected, at a sensitivity of roughly 100 clones per million clonotypes. The study used deep NGS to compare TCR beta repertoires of mothers and children, seeking features distinguishing related mother-child pairs from unrelated individuals. The mean age was around 42 +/- 4 years for the mothers and approximately 11 +/- 4 years for the children. After adapter ligation was performed with NEBNext reagents, the libraries were sequenced on an Illumina HiSeq 2000 with 100+100 nt paired-end reads. To avoid cross-contamination, the mother libraries and the child libraries were prepared a month apart and sequenced in separate runs. For each donor, between about 500,000 and 2,200,000 distinct TCR beta clonotypes were identified. Naive TCR beta clonotypes were estimated from low-frequency clonotypes matched to each donor's FACS-determined naive share, without sorting.

What was sequenced was blood. This chain is built from TRBV12-3 or TRBV12-4 and TRBJ2-3; the D gene could be either TRBD1 or TRBD2, each agreeing at 5 bases. The TCR comes from a woman in her forties in good health. The bases read TGTGCCAGCAGTTCCGACCGGGGCGTGTTTGGGGGAGATACGCAGTATTTT. The resulting protein is CASSSDRGVFGGDTQYF.